This T cell receptor (beta chain) was sequenced in a study of blood T cell repertoires in COVID-19. Study background: T cells, B-cell-depleted T cells, or PBMCs provided the cDNA or gDNA that served as material.

Using immunoSEQ multiplex PCR, the repertoire was profiled, and TCRdb retains in-frame clones only, with some absent. The table has roughly 110,000 clones, 85% seen once. This CDR3 has 17 residues. Germline trimming cut 1 base from V and 3 bases from J; bases unmatched to any gene: 6. Germline CDR1 LNHDA, CDR2 SQIVND (reference sequence). Sequences were obtained from peripheral blood. This sequence joins TRBV19 and TRBJ2-1; 10 bases align to TRBD1. The TCR originated in a man aged 35-49 years with acute or convalescent COVID-19. CDR3 protein: CASSIVAGTGVYNEQFF. The CDR3 region has the DNA TGTGCCAGTAGTATAGTTGCCGGGACAGGGGTCTACAATGAGCAGTTCTTC.